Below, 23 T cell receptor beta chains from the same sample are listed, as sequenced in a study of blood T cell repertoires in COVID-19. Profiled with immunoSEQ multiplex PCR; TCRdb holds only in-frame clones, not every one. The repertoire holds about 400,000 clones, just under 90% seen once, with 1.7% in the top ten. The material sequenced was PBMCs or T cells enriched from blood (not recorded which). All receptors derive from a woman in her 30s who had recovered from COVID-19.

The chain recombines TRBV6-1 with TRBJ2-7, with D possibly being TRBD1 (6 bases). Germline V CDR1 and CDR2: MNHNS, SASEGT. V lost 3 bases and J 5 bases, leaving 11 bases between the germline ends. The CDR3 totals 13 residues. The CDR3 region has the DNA TGTGCCAGCAGTGAGAGGGGGTCCGACGAGCAGTACTTC. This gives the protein CASSERGSDEQYF.

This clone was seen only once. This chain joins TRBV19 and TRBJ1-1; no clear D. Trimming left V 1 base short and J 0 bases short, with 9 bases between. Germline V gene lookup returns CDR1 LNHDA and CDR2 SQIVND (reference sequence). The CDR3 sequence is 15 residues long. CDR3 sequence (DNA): TGTGCCAGTAGTATAGGAGGTCAGCTGAACACTGAAGCTTTCTTT. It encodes CASSIGGQLNTEAFF.

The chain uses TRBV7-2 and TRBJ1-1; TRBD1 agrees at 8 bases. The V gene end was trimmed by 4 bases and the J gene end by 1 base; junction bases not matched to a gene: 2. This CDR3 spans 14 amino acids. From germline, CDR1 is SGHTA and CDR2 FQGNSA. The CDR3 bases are TGTGCCAGCAGCTCGGGGACAGGGAACACTGAAGCTTTCTTT. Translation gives CASSSGTGNTEAFF.

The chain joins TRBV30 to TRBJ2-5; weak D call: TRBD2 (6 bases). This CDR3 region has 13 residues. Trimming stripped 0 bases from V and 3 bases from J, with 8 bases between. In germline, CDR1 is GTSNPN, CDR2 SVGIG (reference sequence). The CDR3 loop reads CAWSVGGKETQYF. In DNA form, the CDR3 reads TGTGCCTGGAGTGTCGGAGGGAAAGAGACCCAGTACTTC.

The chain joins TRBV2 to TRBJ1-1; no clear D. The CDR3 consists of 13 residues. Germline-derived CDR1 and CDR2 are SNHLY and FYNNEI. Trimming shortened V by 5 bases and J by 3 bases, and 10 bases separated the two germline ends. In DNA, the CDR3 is TGTGCCAGCAGTTTCGAGGGCGACACTGAAGCTTTCTTT. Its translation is CASSFEGDTEAFF.

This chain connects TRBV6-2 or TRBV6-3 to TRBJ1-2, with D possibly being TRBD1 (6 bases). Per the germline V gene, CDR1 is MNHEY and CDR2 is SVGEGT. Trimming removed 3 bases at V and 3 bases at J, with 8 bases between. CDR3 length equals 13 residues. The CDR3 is CASSYGGYYGYTF. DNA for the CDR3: TGTGCCAGCAGTTATGGGGGCTACTATGGCTACACCTTC.

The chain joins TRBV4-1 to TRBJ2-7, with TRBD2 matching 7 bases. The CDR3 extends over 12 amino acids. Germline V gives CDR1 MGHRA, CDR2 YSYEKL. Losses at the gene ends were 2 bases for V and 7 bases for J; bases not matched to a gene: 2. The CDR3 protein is CASSQQGGEQYF. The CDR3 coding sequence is TGCGCCAGCAGCCAACAGGGAGGGGAGCAGTACTTC.

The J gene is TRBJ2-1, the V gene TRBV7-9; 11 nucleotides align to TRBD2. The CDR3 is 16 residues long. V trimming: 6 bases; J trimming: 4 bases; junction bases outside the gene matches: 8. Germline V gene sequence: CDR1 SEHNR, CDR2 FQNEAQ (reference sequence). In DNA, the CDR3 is TGTGCCAGCAGTCCAACTAGCGGGAGATCGTACAATGAGCAGTTCTTC. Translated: CASSPTSGRSYNEQFF.

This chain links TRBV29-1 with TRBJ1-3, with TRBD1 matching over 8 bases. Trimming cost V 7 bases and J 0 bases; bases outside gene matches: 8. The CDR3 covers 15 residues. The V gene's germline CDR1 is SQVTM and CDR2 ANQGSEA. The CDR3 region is CSAAGQATSGNTIYF. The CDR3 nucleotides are TGCAGCGCCGCGGGACAGGCGACCTCTGGAAACACCATATATTTT.

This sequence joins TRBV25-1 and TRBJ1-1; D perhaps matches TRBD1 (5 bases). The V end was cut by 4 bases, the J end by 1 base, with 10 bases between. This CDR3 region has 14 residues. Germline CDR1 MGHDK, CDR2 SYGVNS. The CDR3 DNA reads TGTGCCAGCAGTGGGTTAGGGGCGAACACTGAAGCTTTCTTT. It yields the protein CASSGLGANTEAFF.

The CDR3 region has the DNA TGTGCCAGCAGCCCCCCTAGAGGGGGGGACACAGATACGCAGTATTTT. Its translation is CASSPPRGGDTDTQYF. The chain is built from TRBV7-2 and TRBJ2-3; TRBD2 might be the D (7 bases). This CDR3 comprises 16 residues. V was trimmed by 5 bases and J by 2 bases, leaving 17 bases between them. CDR1 SGHTA and CDR2 FQGNSA come from the germline V gene. Filled out from reference TRBV7-2 and TRBJ2-3, the complete variable domain reads GAGVSQSPSNKVTEKGKDVELRCDPISGHTALYWYRQSLGQGLEFLIYFQGNSAPDKSGLPSDRFSAERTGGSVSTLTIQRTQQEDSAVYLCASSPPRGGDTDTQYFGPGTRLTVL.

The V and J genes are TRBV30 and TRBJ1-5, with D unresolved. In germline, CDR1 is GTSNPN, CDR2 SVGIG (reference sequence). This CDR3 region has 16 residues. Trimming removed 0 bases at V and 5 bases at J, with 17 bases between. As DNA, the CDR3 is TGTGCCTGGAGTGTACCTCGGATGACAATGCATCAGCCCCAGCATTTT. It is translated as CAWSVPRMTMHQPQHF. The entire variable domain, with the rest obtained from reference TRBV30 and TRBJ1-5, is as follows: SQTIHQWPATLVQPVGSPLSLECTVEGTSNPNLYWYRQAAGRGLQLLFYSVGIGQISSEVPQNLSASRPQDRQFILSSKKLLLSDSGFYLCAWSVPRMTMHQPQHFGDGTRLSIL.

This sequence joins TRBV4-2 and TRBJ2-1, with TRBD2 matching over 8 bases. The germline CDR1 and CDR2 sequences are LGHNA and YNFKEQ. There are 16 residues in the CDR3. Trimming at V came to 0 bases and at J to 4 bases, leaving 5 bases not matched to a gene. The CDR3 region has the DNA TGTGCCAGCAGCCAAGATCTCGGGAGGGGGTACAATGAGCAGTTCTTC. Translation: CASSQDLGRGYNEQFF.

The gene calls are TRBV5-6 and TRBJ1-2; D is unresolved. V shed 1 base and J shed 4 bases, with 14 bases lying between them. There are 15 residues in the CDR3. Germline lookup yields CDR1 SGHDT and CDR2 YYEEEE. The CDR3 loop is CASSLFQEVTYGYTF. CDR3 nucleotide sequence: TGTGCCAGCAGCTTGTTTCAGGAGGTAACCTATGGCTACACCTTC.

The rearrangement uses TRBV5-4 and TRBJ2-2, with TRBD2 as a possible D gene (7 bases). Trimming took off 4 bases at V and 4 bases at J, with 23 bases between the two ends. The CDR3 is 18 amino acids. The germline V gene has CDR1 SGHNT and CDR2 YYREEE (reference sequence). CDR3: CASSPTSVSGALTGELFF. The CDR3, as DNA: TGTGCCAGCAGCCCTACTAGCGTTTCGGGGGCACTCACCGGGGAGCTGTTTTTT.

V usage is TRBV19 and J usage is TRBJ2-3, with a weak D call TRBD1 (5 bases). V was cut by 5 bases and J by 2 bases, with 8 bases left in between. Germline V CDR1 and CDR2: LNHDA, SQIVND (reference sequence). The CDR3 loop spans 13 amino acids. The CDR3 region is CASSQGDTDTQYF. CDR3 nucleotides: TGTGCCAGTAGTCAGGGCGACACAGATACGCAGTATTTT.

CDR3 bases: TGTGCCAGCAGCGTAGCGAACGGGGAAAGCACCGGGGAGCTGTTTTTT. Translation: CASSVANGESTGELFF. This chain uses TRBV9 with TRBJ2-2, with a tentative D call TRBD2 (5 bases). Trimming took 0 bases from V and 4 from J, leaving 13 bases between them. CDR1 SGDLS and CDR2 YYNGEE come from the germline V gene. The CDR3 covers 16 residues.

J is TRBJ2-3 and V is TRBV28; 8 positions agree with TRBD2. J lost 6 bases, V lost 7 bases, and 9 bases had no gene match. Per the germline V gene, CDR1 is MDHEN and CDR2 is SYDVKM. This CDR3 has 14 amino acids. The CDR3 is CASTRTGGMDTQYF. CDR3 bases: TGTGCCAGCACCCGAACGGGAGGGATGGATACGCAGTATTTT.

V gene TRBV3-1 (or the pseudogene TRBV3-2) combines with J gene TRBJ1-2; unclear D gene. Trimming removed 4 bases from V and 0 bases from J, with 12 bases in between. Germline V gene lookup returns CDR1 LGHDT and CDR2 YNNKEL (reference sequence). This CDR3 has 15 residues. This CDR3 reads CASSPTARPNYGYTF. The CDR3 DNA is TGTGCCAGCAGCCCAACAGCCAGACCTAACTATGGCTACACCTTC.

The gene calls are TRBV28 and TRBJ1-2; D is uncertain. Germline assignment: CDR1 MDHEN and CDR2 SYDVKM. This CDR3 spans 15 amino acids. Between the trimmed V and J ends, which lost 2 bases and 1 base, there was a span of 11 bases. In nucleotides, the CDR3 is TGTGCCAGCAGTTTAGCTAATAGTTTTAACTATGGCTACACCTTC. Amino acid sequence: CASSLANSFNYGYTF.

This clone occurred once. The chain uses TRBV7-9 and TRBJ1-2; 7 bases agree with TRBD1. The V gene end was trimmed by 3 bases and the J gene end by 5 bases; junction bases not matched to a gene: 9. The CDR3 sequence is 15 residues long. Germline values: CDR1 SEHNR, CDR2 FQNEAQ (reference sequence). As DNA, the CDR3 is TGTGCCAGCAGCTTTGACCGGGACAGAAGTTATGGCTACACCTTC. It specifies CASSFDRDRSYGYTF. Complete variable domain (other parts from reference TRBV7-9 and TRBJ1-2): DTGVSQNPRHKITKRGQNVTFRCDPISEHNRLYWYRQTLGQGPEFLTYFQNEAQLEKSRLLSDRFSAERPKGSFSTLEIQRTEQGDSAMYLCASSFDRDRSYGYTFGSGTRLTVV.

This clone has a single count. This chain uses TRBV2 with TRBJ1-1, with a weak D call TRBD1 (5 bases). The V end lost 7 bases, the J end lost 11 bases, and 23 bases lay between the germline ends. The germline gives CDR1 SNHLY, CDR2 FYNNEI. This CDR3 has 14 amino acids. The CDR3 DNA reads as TGTGCCAGCATCCTGAAGTGGTGGGGGGAATGGGCTTTCTTT. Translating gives CASILKWWGEWAFF.

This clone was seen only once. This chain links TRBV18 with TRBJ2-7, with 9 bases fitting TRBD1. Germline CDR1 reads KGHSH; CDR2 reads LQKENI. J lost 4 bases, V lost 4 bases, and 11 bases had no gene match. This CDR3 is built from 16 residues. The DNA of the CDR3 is TGTGCCAGCTCACTGCTACAGGGGGCTAACATATACGAGCAGTACTTC. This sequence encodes CASSLLQGANIYEQYF.